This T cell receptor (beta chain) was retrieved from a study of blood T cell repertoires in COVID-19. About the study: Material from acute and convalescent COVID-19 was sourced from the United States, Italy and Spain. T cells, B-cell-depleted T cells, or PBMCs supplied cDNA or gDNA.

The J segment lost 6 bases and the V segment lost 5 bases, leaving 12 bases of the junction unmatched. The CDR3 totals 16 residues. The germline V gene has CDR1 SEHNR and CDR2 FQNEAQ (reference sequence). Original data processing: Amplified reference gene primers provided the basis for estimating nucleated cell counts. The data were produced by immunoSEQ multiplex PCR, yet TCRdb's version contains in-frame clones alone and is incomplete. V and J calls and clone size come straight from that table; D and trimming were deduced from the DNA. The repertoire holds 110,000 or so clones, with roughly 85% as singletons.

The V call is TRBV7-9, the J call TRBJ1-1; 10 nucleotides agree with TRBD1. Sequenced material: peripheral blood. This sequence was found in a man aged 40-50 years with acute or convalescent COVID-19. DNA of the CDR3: TGTGCCAGCAGCCCCAGCGGACAGGGGGTGATGGCTGAAGCTTTCTTT. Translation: CASSPSGQGVMAEAFF.